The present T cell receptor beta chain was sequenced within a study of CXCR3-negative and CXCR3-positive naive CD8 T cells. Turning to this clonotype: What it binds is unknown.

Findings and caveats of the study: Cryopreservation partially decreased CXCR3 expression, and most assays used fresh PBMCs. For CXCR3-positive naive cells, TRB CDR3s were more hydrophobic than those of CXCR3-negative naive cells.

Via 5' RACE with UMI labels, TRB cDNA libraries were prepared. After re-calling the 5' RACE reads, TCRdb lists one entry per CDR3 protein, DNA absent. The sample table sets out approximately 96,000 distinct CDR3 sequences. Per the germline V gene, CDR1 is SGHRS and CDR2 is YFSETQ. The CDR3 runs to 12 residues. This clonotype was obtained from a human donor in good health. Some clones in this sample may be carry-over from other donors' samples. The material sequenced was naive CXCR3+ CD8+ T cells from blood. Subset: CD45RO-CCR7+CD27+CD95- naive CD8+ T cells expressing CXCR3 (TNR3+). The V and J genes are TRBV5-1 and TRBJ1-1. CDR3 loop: CASSYSPPEAFF. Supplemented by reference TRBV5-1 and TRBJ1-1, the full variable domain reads KAGVTQTPRYLIKTRGQQVTLSCSPISGHRSVSWYQQTPGQGLQFLFEYFSETQRNKGNFPGRFSGRQFSNSRSEMNVSTLELGDSALYLCASSYSPPEAFFGQGTRLTVV.